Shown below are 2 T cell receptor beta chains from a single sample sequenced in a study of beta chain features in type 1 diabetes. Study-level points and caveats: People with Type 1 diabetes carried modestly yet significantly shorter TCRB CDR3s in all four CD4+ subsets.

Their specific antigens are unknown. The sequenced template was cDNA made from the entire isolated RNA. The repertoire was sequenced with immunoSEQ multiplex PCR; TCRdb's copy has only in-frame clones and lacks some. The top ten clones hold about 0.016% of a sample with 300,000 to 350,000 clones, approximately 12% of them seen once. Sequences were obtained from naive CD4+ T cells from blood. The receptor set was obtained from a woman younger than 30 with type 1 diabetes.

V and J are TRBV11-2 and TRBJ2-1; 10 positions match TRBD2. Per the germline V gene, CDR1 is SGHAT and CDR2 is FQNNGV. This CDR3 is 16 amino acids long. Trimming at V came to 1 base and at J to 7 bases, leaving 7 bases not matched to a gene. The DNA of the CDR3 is TGTGCCAGCAGCTTAGTTTGGCTAGCGGGAGTTAATGAGCAGTTCTTC. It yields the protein CASSLVWLAGVNEQFF.

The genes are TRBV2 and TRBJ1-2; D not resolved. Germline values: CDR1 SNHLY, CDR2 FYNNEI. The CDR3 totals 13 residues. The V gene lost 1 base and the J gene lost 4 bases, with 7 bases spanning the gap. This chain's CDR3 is CASSEDRAYGYTF. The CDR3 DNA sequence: TGTGCCAGCAGTGAAGATAGAGCCTATGGCTACACCTTC.